This T cell receptor beta chain was sequenced during a study of blood T cell repertoires in COVID-19. Study at large: Collection of acute and convalescent COVID-19 samples took place in the United States, Italy and Spain.

Per the germline V gene, CDR1 is SGHRS and CDR2 is YFSETQ. This CDR3 region has 13 residues. With 2 bases removed from V and 5 bases from J, the gap between germline ends came to 9 bases. In the source study's methods: Cell counts per sample came from amplifying reference gene primers. Libraries were prepared by immunoSEQ multiplex PCR; TCRdb keeps only in-frame clonotypes and omits some of them. That table is the source of V, J and clone size, and D and trimming were worked out from the DNA. The sample yields hundreds of thousands of clones, more than 80% seen once. The sample taken for sequencing was peripheral blood. The chain employs TRBV5-1 and TRBJ2-3; D is perhaps TRBD1 (5 bases). The sequence derives from a woman aged 25 to 45 with active or convalescent COVID-19. The CDR3 DNA reads as TGCGCCAGCAGCTTTGGTCAGGGAGATACGCAGTATTTT. Its protein product is CASSFGQGDTQYF.